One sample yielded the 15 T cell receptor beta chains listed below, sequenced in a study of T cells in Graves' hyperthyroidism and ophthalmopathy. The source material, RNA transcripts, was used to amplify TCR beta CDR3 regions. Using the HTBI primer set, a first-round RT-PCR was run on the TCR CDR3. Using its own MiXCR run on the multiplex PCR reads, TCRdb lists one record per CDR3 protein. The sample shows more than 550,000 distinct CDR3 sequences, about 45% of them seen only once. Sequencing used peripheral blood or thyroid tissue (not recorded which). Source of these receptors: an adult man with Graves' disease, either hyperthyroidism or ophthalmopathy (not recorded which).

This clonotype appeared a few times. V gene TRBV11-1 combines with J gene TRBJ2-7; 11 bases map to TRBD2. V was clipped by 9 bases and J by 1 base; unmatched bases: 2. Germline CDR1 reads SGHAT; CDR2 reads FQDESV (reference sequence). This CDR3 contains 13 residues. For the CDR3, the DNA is TGTGCCAGACTAGCGGGAGTATCCTACGAGCAGTACTTC. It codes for CARLAGVSYEQYF.

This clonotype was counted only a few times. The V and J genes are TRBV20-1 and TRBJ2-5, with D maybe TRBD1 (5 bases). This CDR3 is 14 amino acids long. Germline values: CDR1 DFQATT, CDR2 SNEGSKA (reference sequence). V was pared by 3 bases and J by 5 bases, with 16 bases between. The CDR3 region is CSARRSLGVETQYF. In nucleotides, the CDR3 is TGCAGTGCTAGGAGGTCTCTAGGGGTCGAGACCCAGTACTTC.

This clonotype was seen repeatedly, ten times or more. CDR3 protein: CSARTGVSYGYTF. The CDR3 DNA is TGCAGTGCTAGAACAGGGGTCAGCTATGGCTACACCTTC. The chain has TRBV20-1 and TRBJ1-2, with 7 bases lining up with TRBD1. The CDR3 totals 13 residues. J was trimmed by 4 bases and V by 2 bases; bases with no gene match: 4. Germline V gives CDR1 DFQATT, CDR2 SNEGSKA (reference sequence).

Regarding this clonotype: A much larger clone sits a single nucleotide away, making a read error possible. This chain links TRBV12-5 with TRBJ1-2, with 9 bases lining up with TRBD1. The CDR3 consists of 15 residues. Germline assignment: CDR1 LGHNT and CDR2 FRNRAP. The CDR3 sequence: CASSWGDRVGYGYTF. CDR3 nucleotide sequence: TGTGCCAGCAGCTGGGGGGACAGGGTGGGCTATGGCTACACCTTC.

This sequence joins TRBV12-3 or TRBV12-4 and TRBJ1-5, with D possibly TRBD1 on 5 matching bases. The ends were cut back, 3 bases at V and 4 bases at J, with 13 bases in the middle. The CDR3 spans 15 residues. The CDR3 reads CASSLKGRGNQPQHF. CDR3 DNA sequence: TGTGCCAGCAGTTTGAAGGGGCGAGGGAATCAGCCCCAGCATTTT.

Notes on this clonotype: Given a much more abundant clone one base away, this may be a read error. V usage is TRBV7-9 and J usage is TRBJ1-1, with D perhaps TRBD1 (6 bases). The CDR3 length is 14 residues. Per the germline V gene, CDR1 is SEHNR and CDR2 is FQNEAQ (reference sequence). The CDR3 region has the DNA TGTGCCAGCAGACCAGCTACAGGGAACACTGAAGCTTCCTTT. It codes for CASRPATGNTEASF.

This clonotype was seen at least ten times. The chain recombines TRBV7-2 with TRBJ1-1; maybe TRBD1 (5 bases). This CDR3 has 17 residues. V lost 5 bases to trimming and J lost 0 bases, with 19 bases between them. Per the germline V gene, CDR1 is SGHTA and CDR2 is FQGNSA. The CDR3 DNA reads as TGTGCCAGCAGCAAATGGGGACGGACGATCATGAACACTGAAGCTTTCTTT. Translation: CASSKWGRTIMNTEAFF.

In DNA, the CDR3 is TGCAGCGTTGTGGGACCAGGGCGTAATGAAAAACTGTTTTTT. This gives the protein CSVVGPGRNEKLFF. The V gene is TRBV29-1, the J gene TRBJ1-4; perhaps TRBD1 as D (5 bases). CDR1 and CDR2 (germline): SQVTM, ANQGSEA. The CDR3 is 14 amino acids. The ends were cut back, 4 bases at V and 4 bases at J, with 13 bases in the middle.

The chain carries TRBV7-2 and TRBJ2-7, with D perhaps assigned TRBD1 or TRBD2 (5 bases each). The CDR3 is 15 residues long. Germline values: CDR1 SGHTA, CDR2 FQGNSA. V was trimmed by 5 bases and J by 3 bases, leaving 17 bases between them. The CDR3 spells CASSARGAGDYEQYF. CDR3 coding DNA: TGTGCCAGCAGCGCACGAGGGGCCGGGGACTACGAGCAGTACTTC.

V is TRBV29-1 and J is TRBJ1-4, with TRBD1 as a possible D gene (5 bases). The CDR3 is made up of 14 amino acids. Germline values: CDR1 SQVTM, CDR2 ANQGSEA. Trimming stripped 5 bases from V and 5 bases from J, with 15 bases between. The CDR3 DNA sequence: TGCAGCGTTCCTACCGGGACTGCGAATGAAAAACTGTTTTTT. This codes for CSVPTGTANEKLFF.

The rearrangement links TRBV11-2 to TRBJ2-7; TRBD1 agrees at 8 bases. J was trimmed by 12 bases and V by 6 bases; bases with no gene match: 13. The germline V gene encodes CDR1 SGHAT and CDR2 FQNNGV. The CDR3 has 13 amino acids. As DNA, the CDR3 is TGTGCCAGCAGTCCGAGACAGGGGCGAAAGCTGTACTTC. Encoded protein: CASSPRQGRKLYF.

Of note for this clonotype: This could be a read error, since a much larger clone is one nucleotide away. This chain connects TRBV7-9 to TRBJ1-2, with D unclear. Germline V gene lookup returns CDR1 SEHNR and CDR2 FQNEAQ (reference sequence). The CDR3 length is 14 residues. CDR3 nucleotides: TGTGCCGGCAGCTTATCTGGGGAGAACTATGGCTACACCTTC. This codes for CAGSLSGENYGYTF. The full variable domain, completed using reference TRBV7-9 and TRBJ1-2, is DTGVSQNPRHKITKRGQNVTFRCDPISEHNRLYWYRQTLGQGPEFLTYFQNEAQLEKSRLLSDRFSAERPKGSFSTLEIQRTEQGDSAMYLCAGSLSGENYGYTFGSGTRLTVV.

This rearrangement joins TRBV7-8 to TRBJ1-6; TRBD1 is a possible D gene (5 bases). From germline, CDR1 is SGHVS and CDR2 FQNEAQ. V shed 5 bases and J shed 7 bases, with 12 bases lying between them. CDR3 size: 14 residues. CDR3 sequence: CASSPWDGNSPLHF. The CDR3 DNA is TGTGCCAGCAGCCCCTGGGACGGAAATTCACCCCTCCACTTT.

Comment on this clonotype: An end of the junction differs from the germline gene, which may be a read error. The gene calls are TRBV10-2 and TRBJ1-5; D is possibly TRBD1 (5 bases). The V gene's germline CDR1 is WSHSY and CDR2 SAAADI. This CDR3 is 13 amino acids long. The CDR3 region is CAWNRGAGQPQHF. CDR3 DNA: TGTGCCTGGAATCGGGGCGCGGGACAGCCCCAGCATTTT.

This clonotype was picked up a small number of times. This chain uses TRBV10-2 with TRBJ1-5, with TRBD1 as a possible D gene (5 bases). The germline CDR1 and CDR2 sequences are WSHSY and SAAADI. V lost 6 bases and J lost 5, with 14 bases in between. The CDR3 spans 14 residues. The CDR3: CASREGRGDQPQHF. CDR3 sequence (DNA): TGCGCCAGCAGAGAGGGGAGGGGTGATCAGCCCCAGCATTTT.